The clone carrying this TCR beta chain has just a few counts. What it binds is unknown. CDR1 is SSHAT, CDR2 FNYEAQ, per germline (reference sequence). This CDR3 comprises 16 residues. Trimming cost V 7 bases and J 3 bases, with 19 bases left between them. Each single cDNA molecule received a unique molecular identifier. One entry per CDR3 protein results from TCRdb running MiXCR on the 5' RACE reads. The table includes 40,000 to 45,000 distinct CDR3 sequences, about 5.9% detected once. This sample is part of a study of early T cells in non-severe SARS-CoV-2 infection. Study context: Bulk RNA isolated from unsorted whole blood underwent sequencing; chains were not paired. Findings of the study overall: Missing private and CD4 specificities, VDJdb matching favored anti-spike CD8 responses.

The sequence derives from an adult who was a healthcare worker with PCR-confirmed SARS-CoV-2 infection or an uninfected control (not recorded which). The V call is TRBV7-7, the J call TRBJ1-5, with a possible D match to TRBD1 (5 bases). The specimen was whole blood, collected at baseline. The CDR3 spells CASNQSGTINNQPQHF. CDR3 sequence (DNA): TGTGCCAGCAACCAGTCCGGGACCATTAACAATCAGCCCCAGCATTTT.